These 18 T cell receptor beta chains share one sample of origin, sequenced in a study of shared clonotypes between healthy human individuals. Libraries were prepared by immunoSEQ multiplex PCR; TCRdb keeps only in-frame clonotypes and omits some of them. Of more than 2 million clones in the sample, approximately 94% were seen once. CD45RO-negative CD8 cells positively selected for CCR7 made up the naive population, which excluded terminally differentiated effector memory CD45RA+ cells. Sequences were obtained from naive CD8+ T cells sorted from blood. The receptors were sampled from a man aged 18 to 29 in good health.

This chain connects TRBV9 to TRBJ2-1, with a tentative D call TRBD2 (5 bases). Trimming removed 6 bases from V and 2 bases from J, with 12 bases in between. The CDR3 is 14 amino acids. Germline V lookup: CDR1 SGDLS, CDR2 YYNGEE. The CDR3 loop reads CASNRGQTYNEQFF. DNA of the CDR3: TGTGCCAGCAATCGAGGGCAGACCTACAATGAGCAGTTCTTC. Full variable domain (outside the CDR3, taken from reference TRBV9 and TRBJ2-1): DSGVTQTPKHLITATGQRVTLRCSPRSGDLSVYWYQQSLDQGLQFLIQYYNGEERAKGNILERFSAQQFPDLHSELNLSSLELGDSALYFCASNRGQTYNEQFFGPGTRLTVL.

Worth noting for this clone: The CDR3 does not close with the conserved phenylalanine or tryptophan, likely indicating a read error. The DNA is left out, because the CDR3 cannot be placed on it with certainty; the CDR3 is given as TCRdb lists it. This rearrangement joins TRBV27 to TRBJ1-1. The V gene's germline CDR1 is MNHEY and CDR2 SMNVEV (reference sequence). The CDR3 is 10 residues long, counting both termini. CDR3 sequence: CASSFVVYGK.

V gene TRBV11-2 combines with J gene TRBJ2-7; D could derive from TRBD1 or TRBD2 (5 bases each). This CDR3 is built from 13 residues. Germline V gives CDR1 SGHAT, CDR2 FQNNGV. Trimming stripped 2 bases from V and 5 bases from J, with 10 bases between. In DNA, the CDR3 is TGTGCCAGCAGCTTAACCGTGGGGGACGAGCAGTACTTC. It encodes CASSLTVGDEQYF.

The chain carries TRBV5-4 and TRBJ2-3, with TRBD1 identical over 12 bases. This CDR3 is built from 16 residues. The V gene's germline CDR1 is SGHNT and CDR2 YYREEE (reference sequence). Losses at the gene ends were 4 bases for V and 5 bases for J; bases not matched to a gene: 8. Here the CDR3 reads CASSTTGQGAIDTQYF. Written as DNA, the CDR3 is TGTGCCAGCAGCACAACGGGACAGGGGGCAATAGATACGCAGTATTTT.

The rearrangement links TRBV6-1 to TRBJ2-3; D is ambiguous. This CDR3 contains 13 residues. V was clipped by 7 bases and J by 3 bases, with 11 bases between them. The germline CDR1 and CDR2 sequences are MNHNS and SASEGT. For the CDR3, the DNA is TGTGCCAGCATCGAGATGGGGACAGATACGCAGTATTTT. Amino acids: CASIEMGTDTQYF.

CDR3 loop: CASSPGGVTEAFF. The DNA for the CDR3 is TGTGCCAGCAGCCCCGGGGGGGTAACTGAAGCTTTCTTT. The chain is built from TRBV27 and TRBJ1-1; D perhaps matches TRBD1 (5 bases). This CDR3 region has 13 residues. The germline V gene has CDR1 MNHEY and CDR2 SMNVEV (reference sequence). Trimming left V 6 bases short and J 5 bases short, with 13 bases between.

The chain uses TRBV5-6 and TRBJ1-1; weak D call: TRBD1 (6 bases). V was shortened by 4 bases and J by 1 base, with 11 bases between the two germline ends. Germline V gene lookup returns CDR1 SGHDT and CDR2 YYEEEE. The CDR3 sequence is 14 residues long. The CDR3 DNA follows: TGTGCCAGCAGCCCCCCGACAGGGAACACTGAAGCTTTCTTT. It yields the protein CASSPPTGNTEAFF.

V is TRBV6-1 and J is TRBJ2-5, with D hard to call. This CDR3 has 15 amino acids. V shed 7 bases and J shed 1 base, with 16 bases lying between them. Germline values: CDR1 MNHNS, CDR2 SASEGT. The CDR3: CASTQYPGLQETQYF. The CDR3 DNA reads TGTGCCAGCACCCAATACCCAGGCCTCCAAGAGACCCAGTACTTC.

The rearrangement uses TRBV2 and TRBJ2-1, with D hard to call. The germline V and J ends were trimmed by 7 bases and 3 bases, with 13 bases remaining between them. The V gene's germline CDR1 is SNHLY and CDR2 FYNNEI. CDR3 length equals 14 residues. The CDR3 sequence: CASNLVGGYNEQFF. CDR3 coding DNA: TGTGCCAGCAACCTTGTTGGCGGCTACAATGAGCAGTTCTTC.

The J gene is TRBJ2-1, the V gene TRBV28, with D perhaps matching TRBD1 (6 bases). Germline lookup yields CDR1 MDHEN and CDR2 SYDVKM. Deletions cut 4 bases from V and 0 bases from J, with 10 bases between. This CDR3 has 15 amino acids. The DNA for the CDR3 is TGTGCCAGCAGTTCTACAGGGTTCTCCTACAATGAGCAGTTCTTC. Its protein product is CASSSTGFSYNEQFF.

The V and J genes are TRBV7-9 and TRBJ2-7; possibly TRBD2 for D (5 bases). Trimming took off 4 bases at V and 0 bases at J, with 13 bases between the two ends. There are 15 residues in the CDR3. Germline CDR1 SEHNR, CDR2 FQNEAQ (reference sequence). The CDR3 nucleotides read TGTGCCAGCAGCTCGGAGCGGACCCCCTCCTACGAGCAGTACTTC. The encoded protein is CASSSERTPSYEQYF.

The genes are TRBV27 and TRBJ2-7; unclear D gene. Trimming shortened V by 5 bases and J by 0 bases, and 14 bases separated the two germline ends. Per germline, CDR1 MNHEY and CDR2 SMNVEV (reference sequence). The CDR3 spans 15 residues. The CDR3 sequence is CASSPSVLLSYEQYF. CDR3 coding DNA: TGTGCCAGCAGTCCCTCTGTTCTCCTCTCCTACGAGCAGTACTTC.

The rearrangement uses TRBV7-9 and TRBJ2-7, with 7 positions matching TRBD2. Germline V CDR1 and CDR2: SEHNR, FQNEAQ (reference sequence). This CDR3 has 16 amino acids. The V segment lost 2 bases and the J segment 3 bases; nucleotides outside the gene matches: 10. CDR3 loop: CASSLTGTREVYEQYF. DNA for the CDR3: TGTGCCAGCAGCTTAACCGGGACCCGGGAGGTCTACGAGCAGTACTTC.

Here the CDR3 DNA reads TGTGCCAGCAGTTTCACCGGGACTCTCCACGAGCAGTACTTC. Its protein is CASSFTGTLHEQYF. V usage is TRBV27 and J usage is TRBJ2-7; the D gene is possibly TRBD2 (6 bases). The CDR3 sequence is 14 residues long. V lost 3 bases to trimming and J lost 5 bases, with 14 bases between them. Germline assignment: CDR1 MNHEY and CDR2 SMNVEV (reference sequence).

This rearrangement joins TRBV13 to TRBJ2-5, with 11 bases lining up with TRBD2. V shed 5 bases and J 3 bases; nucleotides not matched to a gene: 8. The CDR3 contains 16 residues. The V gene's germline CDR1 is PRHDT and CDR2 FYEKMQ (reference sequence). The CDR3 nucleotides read TGTGCCAGCAGCGCCAGACTAGCGGGGCTAGAAGAGACCCAGTACTTC. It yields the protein CASSARLAGLEETQYF.

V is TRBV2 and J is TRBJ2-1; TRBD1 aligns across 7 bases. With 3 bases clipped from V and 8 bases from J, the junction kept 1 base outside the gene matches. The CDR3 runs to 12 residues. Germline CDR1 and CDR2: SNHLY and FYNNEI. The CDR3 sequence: CASSDRGYEQFF. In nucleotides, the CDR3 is TGTGCCAGCAGTGACAGGGGGTATGAGCAGTTCTTC.

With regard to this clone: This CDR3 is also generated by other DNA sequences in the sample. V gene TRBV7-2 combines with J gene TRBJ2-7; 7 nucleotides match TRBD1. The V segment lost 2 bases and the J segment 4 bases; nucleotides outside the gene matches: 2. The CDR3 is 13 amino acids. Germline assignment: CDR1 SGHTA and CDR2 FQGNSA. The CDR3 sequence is CASSLTGAYEQYF. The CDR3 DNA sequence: TGTGCCAGCAGCTTAACAGGGGCGTACGAGCAGTACTTC.

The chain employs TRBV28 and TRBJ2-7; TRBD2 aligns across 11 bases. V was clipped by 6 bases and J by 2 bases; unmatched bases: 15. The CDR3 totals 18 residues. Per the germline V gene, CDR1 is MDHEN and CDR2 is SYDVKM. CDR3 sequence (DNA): TGTGCCAGCAGCTACAGGACGGGGGGACTAGCGGAGGCCTACGAGCAGTACTTC. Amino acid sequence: CASSYRTGGLAEAYEQYF.